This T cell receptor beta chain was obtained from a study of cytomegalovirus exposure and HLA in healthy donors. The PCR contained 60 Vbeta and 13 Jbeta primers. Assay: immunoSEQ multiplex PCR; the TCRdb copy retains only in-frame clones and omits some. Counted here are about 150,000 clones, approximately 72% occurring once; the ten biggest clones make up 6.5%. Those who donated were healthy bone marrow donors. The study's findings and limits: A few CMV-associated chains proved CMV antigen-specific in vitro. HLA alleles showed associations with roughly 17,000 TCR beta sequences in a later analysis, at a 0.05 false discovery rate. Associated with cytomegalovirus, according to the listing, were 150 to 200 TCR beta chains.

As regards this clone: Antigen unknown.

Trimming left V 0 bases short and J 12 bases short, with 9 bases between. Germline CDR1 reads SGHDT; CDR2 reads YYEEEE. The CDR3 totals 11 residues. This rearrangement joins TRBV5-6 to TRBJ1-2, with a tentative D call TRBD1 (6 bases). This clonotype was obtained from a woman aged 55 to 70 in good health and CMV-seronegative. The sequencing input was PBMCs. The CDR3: CASSLAGVDTF. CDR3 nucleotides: TGTGCCAGCAGCTTGGCAGGGGTAGACACCTTC.